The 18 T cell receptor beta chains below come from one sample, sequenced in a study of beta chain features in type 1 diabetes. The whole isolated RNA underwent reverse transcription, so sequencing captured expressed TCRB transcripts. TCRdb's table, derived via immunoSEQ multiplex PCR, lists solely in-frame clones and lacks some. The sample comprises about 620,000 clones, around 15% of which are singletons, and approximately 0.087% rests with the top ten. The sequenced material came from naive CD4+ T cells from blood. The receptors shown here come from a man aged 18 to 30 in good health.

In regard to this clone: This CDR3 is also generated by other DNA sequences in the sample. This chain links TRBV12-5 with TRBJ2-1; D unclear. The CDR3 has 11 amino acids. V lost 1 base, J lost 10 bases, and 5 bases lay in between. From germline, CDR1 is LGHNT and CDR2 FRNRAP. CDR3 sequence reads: CASGLGWEQFF. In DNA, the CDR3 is TGTGCTAGTGGTTTGGGTTGGGAGCAGTTCTTC.

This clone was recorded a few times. This CDR3 reads CASSLEAGLNYGYTF. CDR3 nucleotide sequence: TGCGCCAGCAGCTTGGAGGCAGGATTAAATTATGGCTACACCTTC. The V and J genes are TRBV5-1 and TRBJ1-2, with D unresolved. The V end was cut by 0 bases, the J end by 5 bases, with 14 bases between. This CDR3 has 15 residues. The germline CDR1 and CDR2 sequences are SGHRS and YFSETQ. Full variable domain (missing parts from reference TRBV5-1 and TRBJ1-2): KAGVTQTPRYLIKTRGQQVTLSCSPISGHRSVSWYQQTPGQGLQFLFEYFSETQRNKGNFPGRFSGRQFSNSRSEMNVSTLELGDSALYLCASSLEAGLNYGYTFGSGTRLTVV.

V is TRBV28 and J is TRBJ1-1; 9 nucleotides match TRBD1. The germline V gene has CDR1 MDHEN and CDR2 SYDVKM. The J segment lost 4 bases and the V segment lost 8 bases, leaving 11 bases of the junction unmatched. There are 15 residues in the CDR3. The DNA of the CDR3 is TGTGCCAGCCCTCCGGGACAGGGCGCAGGCACTGAAGCTTTCTTT. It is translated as CASPPGQGAGTEAFF. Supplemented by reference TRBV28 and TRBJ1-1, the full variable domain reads DVKVTQSSRYLVKRTGEKVFLECVQDMDHENMFWYRQDPGLGLRLIYFSYDVKMKEKGDIPEGYSVSREKKERFSLILESASTNQTSMYLCASPPGQGAGTEAFFGQGTRLTVV.

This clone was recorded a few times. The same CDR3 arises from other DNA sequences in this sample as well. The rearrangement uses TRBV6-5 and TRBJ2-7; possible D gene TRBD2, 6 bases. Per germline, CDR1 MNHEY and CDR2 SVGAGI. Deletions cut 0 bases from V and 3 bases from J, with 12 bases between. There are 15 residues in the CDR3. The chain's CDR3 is CASSYSIQEGYEQYF. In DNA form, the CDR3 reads TGTGCCAGCAGTTACTCCATACAGGAGGGCTACGAGCAGTACTTC.

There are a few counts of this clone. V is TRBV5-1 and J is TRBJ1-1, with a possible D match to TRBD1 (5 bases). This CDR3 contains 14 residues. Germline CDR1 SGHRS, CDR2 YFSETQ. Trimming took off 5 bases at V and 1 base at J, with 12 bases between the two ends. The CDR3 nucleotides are TGCGCCAGCAGGGCCACTACAGGGAACACTGAAGCTTTCTTT. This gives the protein CASRATTGNTEAFF. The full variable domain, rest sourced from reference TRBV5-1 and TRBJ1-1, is KAGVTQTPRYLIKTRGQQVTLSCSPISGHRSVSWYQQTPGQGLQFLFEYFSETQRNKGNFPGRFSGRQFSNSRSEMNVSTLELGDSALYLCASRATTGNTEAFFGQGTRLTVV.

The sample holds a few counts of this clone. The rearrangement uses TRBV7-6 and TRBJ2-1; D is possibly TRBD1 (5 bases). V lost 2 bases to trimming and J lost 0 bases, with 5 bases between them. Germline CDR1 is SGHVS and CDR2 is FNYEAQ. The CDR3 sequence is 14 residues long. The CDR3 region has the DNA TGTGCCAGCAGCTTAACAGGCTCCTACAATGAGCAGTTCTTC. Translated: CASSLTGSYNEQFF. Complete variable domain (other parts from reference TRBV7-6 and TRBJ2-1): GAGVSQSPRYKVTKRGQDVALRCDPISGHVSLYWYRQALGQGPEFLTYFNYEAQQDKSGLPNDRFSAERPEGSISTLTIQRTEQRDSAMYRCASSLTGSYNEQFFGPGTRLTVL.

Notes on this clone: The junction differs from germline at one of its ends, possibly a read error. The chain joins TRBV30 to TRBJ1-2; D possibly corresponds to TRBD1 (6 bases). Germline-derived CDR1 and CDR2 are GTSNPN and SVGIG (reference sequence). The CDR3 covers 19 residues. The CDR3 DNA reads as TGTGCCTTGAGTGCCAGAAACCCCTATGGACAGTTAGCTAACTATGGCTACACCTTC. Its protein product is CALSARNPYGQLANYGYTF. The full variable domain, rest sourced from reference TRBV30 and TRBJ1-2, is SQTIHQWPATLVQPVGSPLSLECTVEGTSNPNLYWYRQAAGRGLQLLFYSVGIGQISSEVPQNLSASRPQDRQFILSSKKLLLSDSGFYLCALSARNPYGQLANYGYTFGSGTRLTVV.

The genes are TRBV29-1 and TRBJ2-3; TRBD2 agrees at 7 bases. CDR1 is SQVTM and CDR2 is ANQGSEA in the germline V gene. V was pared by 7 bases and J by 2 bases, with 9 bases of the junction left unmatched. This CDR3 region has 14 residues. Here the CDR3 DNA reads TGCAGCGCAGTACCGGGACTACACACAGATACGCAGTATTTT. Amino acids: CSAVPGLHTDTQYF.

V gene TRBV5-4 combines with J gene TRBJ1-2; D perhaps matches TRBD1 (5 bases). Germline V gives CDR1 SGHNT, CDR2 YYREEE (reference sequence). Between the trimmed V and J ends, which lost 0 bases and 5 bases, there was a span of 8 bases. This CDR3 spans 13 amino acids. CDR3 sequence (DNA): TGTGCCAGCAGCTTGGCCAGGGAATATGGCTACACCTTC. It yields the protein CASSLAREYGYTF.

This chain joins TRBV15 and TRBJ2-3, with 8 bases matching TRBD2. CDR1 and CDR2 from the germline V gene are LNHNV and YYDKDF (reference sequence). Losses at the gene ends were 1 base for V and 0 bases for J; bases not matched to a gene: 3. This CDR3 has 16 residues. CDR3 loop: CATSRVAGPSTDTQYF. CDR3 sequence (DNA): TGTGCCACCAGCAGAGTAGCGGGACCTAGCACAGATACGCAGTATTTT.

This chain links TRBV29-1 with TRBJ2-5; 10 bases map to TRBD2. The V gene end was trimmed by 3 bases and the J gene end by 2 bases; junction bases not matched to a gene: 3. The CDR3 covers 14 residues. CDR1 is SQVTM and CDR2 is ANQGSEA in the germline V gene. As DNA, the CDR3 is TGCAGCGTTGATCCAGCGGGGGGGCAAGAGACCCAGTACTTC. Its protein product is CSVDPAGGQETQYF.

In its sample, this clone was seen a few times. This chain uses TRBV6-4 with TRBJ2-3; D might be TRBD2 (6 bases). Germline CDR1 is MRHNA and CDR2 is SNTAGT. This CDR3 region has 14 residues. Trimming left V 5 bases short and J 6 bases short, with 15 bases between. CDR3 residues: CASSFGTGSDTQYF. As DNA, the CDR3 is TGTGCCAGCAGTTTCGGGACTGGATCGGATACGCAGTATTTT.

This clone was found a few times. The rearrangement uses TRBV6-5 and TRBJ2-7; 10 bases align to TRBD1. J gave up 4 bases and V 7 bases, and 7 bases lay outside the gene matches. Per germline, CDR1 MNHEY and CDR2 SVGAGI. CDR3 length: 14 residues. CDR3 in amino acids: CASTRRDRGYEQYF. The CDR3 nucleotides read TGTGCCAGCACACGTAGGGACAGGGGTTACGAGCAGTACTTC.

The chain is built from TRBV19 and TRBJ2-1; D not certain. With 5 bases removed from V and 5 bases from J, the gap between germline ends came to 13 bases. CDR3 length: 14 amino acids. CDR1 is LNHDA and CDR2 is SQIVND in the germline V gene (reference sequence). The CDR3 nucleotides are TGTGCCAGTAGTCCCAGTTGGCGGAACAATGAGCAGTTCTTC. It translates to CASSPSWRNNEQFF.

CDR3 sequence (DNA): TGTGCCAGCAGCTCGGAGGCAGCATACACAGATACGCAGTATTTT. Its translation: CASSSEAAYTDTQYF. The rearrangement uses TRBV7-3 and TRBJ2-3, with a possible D match to TRBD2 (5 bases). Germline V lookup: CDR1 SGHTA, CDR2 FQGTGA. The V gene lost 4 bases and the J gene lost 2 bases, with 13 bases spanning the gap. The CDR3 consists of 15 residues.

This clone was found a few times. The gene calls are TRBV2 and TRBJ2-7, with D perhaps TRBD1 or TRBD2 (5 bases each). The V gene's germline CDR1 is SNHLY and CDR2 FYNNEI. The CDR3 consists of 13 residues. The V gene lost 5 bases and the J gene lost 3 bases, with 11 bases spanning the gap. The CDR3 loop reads CASSRGDVYEQYF. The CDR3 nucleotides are TGTGCCAGCAGTCGAGGGGATGTCTACGAGCAGTACTTC.

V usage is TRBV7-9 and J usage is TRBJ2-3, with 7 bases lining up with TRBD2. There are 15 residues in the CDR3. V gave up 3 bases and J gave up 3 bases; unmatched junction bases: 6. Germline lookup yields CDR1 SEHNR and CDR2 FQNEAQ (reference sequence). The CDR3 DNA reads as TGTGCCAGCAGCTTCCAGCGGGGCCGGACAGATACGCAGTATTTT. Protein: CASSFQRGRTDTQYF.

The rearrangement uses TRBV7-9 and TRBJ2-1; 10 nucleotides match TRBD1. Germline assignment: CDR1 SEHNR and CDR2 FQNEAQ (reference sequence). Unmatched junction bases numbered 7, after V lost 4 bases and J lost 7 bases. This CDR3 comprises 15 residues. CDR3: CASSSFPGQGNEQFF. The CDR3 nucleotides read TGTGCCAGCAGCTCCTTCCCGGGACAGGGGAATGAGCAGTTCTTC.